The count of the clone carrying this T cell receptor (beta chain) is one. Its antigen is not identified. V was trimmed by 2 bases and J by 5 bases, leaving 6 bases between them. The CDR3 extends over 12 amino acids. The germline V gene encodes CDR1 SGHTA and CDR2 FQGTGA. The source of the sample is a study of cytomegalovirus exposure and HLA in healthy donors. Notes on the study in general: Most TCRs appeared rarely, but some public TCRs recurred in many donors.

In the PCR, 60 Vbeta and 13 Jbeta primers were used. Sequenced by immunoSEQ multiplex PCR; TCRdb stores in-frame clones only, minus some. The top ten hold more than 4% of the sample, which has approximately 160,000 clones, around 80% seen once. This clonotype originated in a male donor in good health and CMV-seronegative. J is TRBJ2-5 and V is TRBV7-3; D possibly corresponds to TRBD1 (6 bases). What was sequenced was PBMCs. CDR3 DNA: TGTGCCAGCAGCTTACAGGGGGAGACCCAGTACTTC. Its translation is CASSLQGETQYF.